These T cell receptor beta chains were read from a single sample in a study of T cell changes during pregnancy in multiple sclerosis. Some clones are missing from TCRdb's copy, which holds only in-frame ones; the method was immunoSEQ multiplex PCR. The sample has fewer than 70,000 clones, roughly 91% seen once. The sample was peripheral blood, taken in the third trimester of pregnancy. The source is a female donor with multiple sclerosis, enrolled in a pregnancy study. CDR3s include the opening cysteine and the closing phenylalanine or tryptophan. A D gene is named only where the DNA matches it firmly. Clone size appears in some rows only: once, few, many, or a class for an expanded clone.

-	TRBJ2-5	TRBD2	TRBV2	TGTGCCAGCAGTGAAGCGCCGGGCGGGGGGAGTCAAGAGACCCAGTACTTC	CASSEAPGGGSQETQYF
-	TRBJ1-2	-	TRBV11-2	TGTGCCAGCAGCCCCGCCCGCCGTAGAGGCTACACCTTC	CASSPARRRGYTF
-	TRBJ1-2	-	TRBV6-5	TGTGCCAGCAAACTATGGACAGACTATGGCTACACCTTC	CASKLWTDYGYTF
-	TRBJ1-5	-	TRBV27	TGTGCCAGCAGGGGGGGGAATCAGCCCCAGCATTTT	CASRGGNQPQHF
-	TRBJ2-1	TRBD2	TRBV15	TGTGCCACCAGCAGCGGGCTTAGCGGGGCAGCCCAGGAGCAGTTCTTC	CATSSGLSGAAQEQFF
-	TRBJ1-1	-	TRBV5-4	TGTGCCAGCACCCCCTGGGGGCAGAAGAACACTGAAGCTTTCTTT	CASTPWGQKNTEAFF
-	TRBJ1-1	-	TRBV11-1	TGTGCCAGCAGCTTCGGTGACACTGAAGCTTTCTTT	CASSFGDTEAFF
-	TRBJ1-4	TRBD1	TRBV5-1	TGCGCCAGCAGCTTAGCCCGGACAGGGGATGAAAAACTGTTTTTT	CASSLARTGDEKLFF
few	TRBJ1-6	-	TRBV7-9	TGTGCCAGCAGCTCCCAGGGATCGAGGAATTCACCCCTCCACTTT	CASSSQGSRNSPLHF
-	TRBJ1-2	-	TRBV2	TGTGCCAGCAGATCGAACGGGGGGTATGGCTACACCTTC	CASRSNGGYGYTF
-	TRBJ1-6	-	TRBV29-1	TGCAGCGTTCGTAGCTCCTATAATTCACCCCTCCACTTT	CSVRSSYNSPLHF
-	TRBJ1-6	TRBD1	TRBV5-4	TGTGCCAGCAGCTTGGGGGGGACAGAAAATTCACCCCTCCACTTT	CASSLGGTENSPLHF
once	TRBJ2-1	TRBD2	TRBV4-1	TGCGCCAGCAGCCCTCGTGGGGTAGCGGGGGTGAAAAATGAGCAGTTCTTC	CASSPRGVAGVKNEQFF
-	TRBJ1-1	TRBD1	TRBV5-4	TGTGCCAGCAGCTTCGACAGGGGGCACACTGAAGCTTTCTTT	CASSFDRGHTEAFF
-	TRBJ2-7	-	TRBV29-1	TGCAGCGTTGAAGGCGGCAGTGTTTCCTACGAGCAGTACTTC	CSVEGGSVSYEQYF
-	TRBJ2-3	-	TRBV5-4	TGTGCCAGCAGCTCGACAGGGAGGTTAAACGCAGATACGCAGTATTTT	CASSSTGRLNADTQYF
-	TRBJ2-7	TRBD1	TRBV10-1	TGCGCCAGCAGTGGGGACAGGCGGGGCGAGCAGTACTTC	CASSGDRRGEQYF
-	TRBJ1-4	TRBD1	TRBV2	TGTGCCAGCAGCCCCGGGACAGGGTTTGAAAAACTGTTTTTT	CASSPGTGFEKLFF
-	TRBJ1-2	-	TRBV7-2	TGTGCCAGCAGCTTAGTCGCGGGAAATGGCTACACCTTC	CASSLVAGNGYTF
-	TRBJ2-7	TRBD1	TRBV5-1	TGCGCCAGCAGCTGGACCGGGACAGGGGGGTATGAGCAGTACTTC	CASSWTGTGGYEQYF
-	TRBJ2-5	TRBD1	TRBV7-2	TGTGCCAGCAGCTTTCAACAGGGGCTTCGGATGACCCAGTACTTC	CASSFQQGLRMTQYF
-	TRBJ1-5	-	TRBV7-9	TGTGCCAGCAGCCTGGCGGGGAGTCAGCCCCAGCATTTT	CASSLAGSQPQHF
-	TRBJ2-7	-	TRBV5-1	TGCGCCAGCAGCTTGAGAGGCTACGAGCAGTACTTC	CASSLRGYEQYF
-	TRBJ1-5	-	TRBV7-9	TGTGCCAGCAGCCGGACAGACTATAGCAATCAGCCCCAGCATTTT	CASSRTDYSNQPQHF
-	TRBJ1-4	TRBD1	TRBV5-4	TGTGCCAGCAGCACCACCGGGACAGGGACTCAACTGTTTTTT	CASSTTGTGTQLFF
-	TRBJ1-2	TRBD1	TRBV19	TGTGCCAGTAGTATGGACAGGGCCGAGCGCTACACCTTC	CASSMDRAERYTF
-	TRBJ2-3	TRBD2	TRBV7-3	TGTGCCAGCAGCCCGAGCGGGGGAGCAGATACGCAGTATTTT	CASSPSGGADTQYF
-	TRBJ2-5	TRBD2	TRBV19	TGTGCCAGTTCCAGTTGGGGGGGAGTGGGACAAGAGACCCAGTACTTC	CASSSWGGVGQETQYF
once	TRBJ2-3	-	TRBV28	TGTGCCAGCAGACTAACGGGGGAACATACGCAGTATTTT	CASRLTGEHTQYF
once	TRBJ1-5	-	TRBV18	TGTGCCAGCTCACCCGCGGTTGGGAGCAATCAGCCCCAGCATTTT	CASSPAVGSNQPQHF
-	TRBJ1-2	-	TRBV2	TGTGCCAGCAGTGTGCAGACTAACTATGGCTACACCTTC	CASSVQTNYGYTF
-	TRBJ1-5	-	TRBV12-5	TGTGCTAGTTCCCTAAGAAGCAATCAGCCCCAGCATTTT	CASSLRSNQPQHF
-	TRBJ2-7	TRBD1	TRBV5-1	TGCGCCAGCAGCCTCGGACAGGGAGTCGACGAGCAGTACTTC	CASSLGQGVDEQYF
-	TRBJ1-3	-	TRBV10-1	TGCGCCAGCCAGGACACTACCTCTGGAAACACCATATATTTT	CASQDTTSGNTIYF
-	TRBJ1-3	-	TRBV5-1	TGCGCCAGCAGCTTGGGGGGCGACGGAAACACCATATATTTT	CASSLGGDGNTIYF
-	TRBJ1-1	-	TRBV4-3	TGCGCCAGCAGCCACTTCGATCGGGCAGGGCTGAACACTGAAGCTTTCTTT	CASSHFDRAGLNTEAFF
-	TRBJ2-5	-	TRBV18	TGTGCCAGCTCACAAAGGGGTCAAGAGACCCAGTACTTC	CASSQRGQETQYF
-	TRBJ1-4	-	TRBV28	TGTGCCAGCAGTTTGGGAGGGACTGTCGGAGATGAAAAACTGTTTTTT	CASSLGGTVGDEKLFF
-	TRBJ2-5	TRBD1	TRBV7-9	TGTGCCAGCAGCCGACAGGGGGCCGGGGAGACCCAGTACTTC	CASSRQGAGETQYF
-	TRBJ1-6	-	TRBV5-3	TGTGCCAGAAGCTTGAGGTCTGGGCAGCCTAATTCACCCCTCCACTTT	CARSLRSGQPNSPLHF
-	TRBJ2-1	-	TRBV29-1	TGCAGCGTTGAAGGGACTTACAATGAGCAGTTCTTC	CSVEGTYNEQFF
-	TRBJ2-3	TRBD1	TRBV6-5	TGTGCCAGCAGTTACTCCGACAGGGATAGCACAGATACGCAGTATTTT	CASSYSDRDSTDTQYF
-	TRBJ2-3	TRBD2	TRBV7-8	TGTGCCAGCAGCCAACGGGGGGGCGGCACAGATACGCAGTATTTT	CASSQRGGGTDTQYF
-	TRBJ2-7	TRBD1	TRBV7-3	TGTGCCAGCAGCTTAGACAGGGGGCACGAGCAGTACTTC	CASSLDRGHEQYF
-	TRBJ1-4	-	TRBV19	TGTGCCAGTAGTGTGAGCCTTTGGACAGTGTCTGAAAAACTGTTTTTT	CASSVSLWTVSEKLFF
-	TRBJ1-6	TRBD1	TRBV5-1	TGCGCCAGCAGCTGGGGACAGGGAAATTCACCCCTCCACTTT	CASSWGQGNSPLHF
-	TRBJ1-6	TRBD1	TRBV27	TGTGCCAGCAGTCCGGGGGACAGGGACAATTCACCCCTCCACTTT	CASSPGDRDNSPLHF
medium-sized	TRBJ2-2	TRBD1	TRBV30	TGTGCCTGGAGTGGGACAGGGGACACCGGGGAGCTGTTTTTT	CAWSGTGDTGELFF
few	TRBJ1-5	TRBD1	TRBV28	TGTGCCGGCCGGACAGGGGGCGCGAGTCAGCCCCAGCATTTT	CAGRTGGASQPQHF
-	TRBJ1-5	TRBD1	TRBV19	TGTGCCAGTAGACCACGACAGGGGGTAGGCAATCAGCCCCAGCATTTT	CASRPRQGVGNQPQHF
-	TRBJ1-3	-	TRBV7-9	TGTGCCAGCAAGGCCGAGGCTGGAAACACCATATATTTT	CASKAEAGNTIYF
-	TRBJ2-6	-	TRBV10-3	TGTGCCATCAGTGACTGGGGAGGCACTAGCTCTGGGGCCAACGTCCTGACTTTC	CAISDWGGTSSGANVLTF
-	TRBJ1-2	-	TRBV5-6	TGTGCCAGCCCTACCTGGGGGACACTGGCTAACTATGGCTACACCTTC	CASPTWGTLANYGYTF
-	TRBJ1-6	-	TRBV9	TGTGCCAGCAGCGGAGGGGGTTCACCCCTCCACTTT	CASSGGGSPLHF
-	TRBJ1-1	TRBD1	TRBV6-5	TGTGCCAGCATCCTTGCCAGGGGGCAAACTGAAGCTTTCTTT	CASILARGQTEAFF
-	TRBJ1-2	-	TRBV6-1	TGTGCCAGCCCCCCGGGGGGCCCCTATGGCTACACCTTC	CASPPGGPYGYTF
once	TRBJ1-3	-	TRBV6-5	TGTGCCAGCAGTTACTCGAGGTGGGGAAACACCATATATTTT	CASSYSRWGNTIYF
-	TRBJ1-5	-	TRBV19	TGTGCCAGTAGACCGGGGACACAACTCAATCAGCCCCAGCATTTT	CASRPGTQLNQPQHF
-	TRBJ2-3	TRBD2	TRBV5-4	TGTGCCAGCAGCCCTAGCGGGGGGAGATGGGATACGCAGTATTTT	CASSPSGGRWDTQYF
-	TRBJ2-3	TRBD1	TRBV7-2	TGTGCCAGCAGCTTAAACAGGGGGGATACGCAGTATTTT	CASSLNRGDTQYF